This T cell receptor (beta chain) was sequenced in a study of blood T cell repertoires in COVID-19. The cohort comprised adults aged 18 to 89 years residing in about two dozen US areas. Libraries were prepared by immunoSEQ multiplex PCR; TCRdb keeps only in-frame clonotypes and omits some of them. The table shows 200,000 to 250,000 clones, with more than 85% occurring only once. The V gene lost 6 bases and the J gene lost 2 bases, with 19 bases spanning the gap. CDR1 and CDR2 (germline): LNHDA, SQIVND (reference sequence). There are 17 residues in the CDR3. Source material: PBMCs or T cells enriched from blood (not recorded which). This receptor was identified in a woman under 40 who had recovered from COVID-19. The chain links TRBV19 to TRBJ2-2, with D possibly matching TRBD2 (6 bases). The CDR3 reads CASRSIGGTENTGELFF. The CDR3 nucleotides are TGTGCCAGTAGAAGTATAGGAGGGACGGAAAACACCGGGGAGCTGTTTTTT.